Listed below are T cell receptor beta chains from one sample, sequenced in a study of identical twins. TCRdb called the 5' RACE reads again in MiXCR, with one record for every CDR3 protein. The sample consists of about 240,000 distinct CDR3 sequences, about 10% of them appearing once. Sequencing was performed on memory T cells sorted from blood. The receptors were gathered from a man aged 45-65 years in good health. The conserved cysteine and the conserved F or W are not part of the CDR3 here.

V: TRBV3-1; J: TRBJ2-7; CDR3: ASNQLDRVVDYEQY
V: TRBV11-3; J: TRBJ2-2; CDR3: ASSKSFLGELF
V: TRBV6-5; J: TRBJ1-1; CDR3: ASSYARVDTEAF
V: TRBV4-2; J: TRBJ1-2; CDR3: ASSQDQAGIYGYT
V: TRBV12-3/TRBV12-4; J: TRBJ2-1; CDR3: ASSRTTSNEQF
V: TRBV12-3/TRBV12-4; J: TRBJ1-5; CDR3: ASSFSSVPPQH
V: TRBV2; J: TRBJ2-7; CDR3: ASSAGEQY
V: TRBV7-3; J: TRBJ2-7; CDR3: ASSYGAGREQY
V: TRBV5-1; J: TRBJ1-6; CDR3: ASSLWGEDSPLH
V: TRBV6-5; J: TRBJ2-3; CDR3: ASSQGYAQY
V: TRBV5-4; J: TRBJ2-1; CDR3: ASSLAVTSGNNEQF
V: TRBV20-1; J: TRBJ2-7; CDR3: SARWSSYEQY
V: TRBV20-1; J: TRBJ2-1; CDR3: SARSPGYNEQF
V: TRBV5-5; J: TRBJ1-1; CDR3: ASSRQGVETEAF
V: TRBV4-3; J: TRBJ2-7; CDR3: ASSQEAVGYEQY
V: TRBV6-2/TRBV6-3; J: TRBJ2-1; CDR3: ASRTIGQGAYNEQF
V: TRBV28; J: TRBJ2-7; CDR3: ASRIQQFLSPGVRPGEQY
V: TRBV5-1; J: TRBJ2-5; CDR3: ASSTGTDVQETQY
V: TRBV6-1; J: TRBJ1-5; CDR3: ASSRAGFNQPQH
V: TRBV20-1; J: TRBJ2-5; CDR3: SARAGSVKETQY
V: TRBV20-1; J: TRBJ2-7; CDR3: SARSPRDVSYEQY
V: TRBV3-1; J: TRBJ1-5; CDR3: ASSPAGGNQPQH
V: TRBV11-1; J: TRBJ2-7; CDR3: ASSLALFSYEQY
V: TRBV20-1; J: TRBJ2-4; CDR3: SASGRGKNIQY
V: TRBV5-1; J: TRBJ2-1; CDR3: ASSLMNNEQF